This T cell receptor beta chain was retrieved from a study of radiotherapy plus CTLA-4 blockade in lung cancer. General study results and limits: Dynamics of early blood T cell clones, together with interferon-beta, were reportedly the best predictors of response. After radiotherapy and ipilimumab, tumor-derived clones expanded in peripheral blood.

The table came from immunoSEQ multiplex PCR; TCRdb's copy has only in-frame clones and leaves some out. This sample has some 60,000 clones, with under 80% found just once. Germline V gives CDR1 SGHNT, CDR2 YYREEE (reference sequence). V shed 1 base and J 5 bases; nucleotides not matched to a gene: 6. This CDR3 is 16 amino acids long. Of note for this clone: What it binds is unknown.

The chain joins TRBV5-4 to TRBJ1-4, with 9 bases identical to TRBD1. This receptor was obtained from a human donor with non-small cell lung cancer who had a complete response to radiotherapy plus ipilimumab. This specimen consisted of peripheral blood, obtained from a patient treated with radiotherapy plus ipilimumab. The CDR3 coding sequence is TGTGCCAGCAGCTTGAGTGCCGGGACAGGGAATGAAAAACTGTTTTTT. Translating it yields CASSLSAGTGNEKLFF.